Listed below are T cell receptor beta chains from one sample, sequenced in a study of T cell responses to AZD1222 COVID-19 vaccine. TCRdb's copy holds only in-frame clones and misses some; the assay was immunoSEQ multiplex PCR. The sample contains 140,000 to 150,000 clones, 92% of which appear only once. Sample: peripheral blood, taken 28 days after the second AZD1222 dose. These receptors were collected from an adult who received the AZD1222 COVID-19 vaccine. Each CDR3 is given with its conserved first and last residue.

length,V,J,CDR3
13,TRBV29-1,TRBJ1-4,CSVGQGGGEKLFF
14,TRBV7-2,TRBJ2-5,CASSERAFQETQYF
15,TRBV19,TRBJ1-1,CASSRAPQMNTEAFF
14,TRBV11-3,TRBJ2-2,CASSLTLGSGELFF
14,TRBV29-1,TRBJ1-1,CSVAQGGSNTEAFF
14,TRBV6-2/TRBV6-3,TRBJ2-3,CASSYGQGPDTQYF
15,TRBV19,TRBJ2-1,CASSFSGGAGNEQFF
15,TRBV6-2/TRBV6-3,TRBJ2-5,CASSYVWGGQETQYF
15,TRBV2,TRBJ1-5,CASSVDRGRGQPQHF
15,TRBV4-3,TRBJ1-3,CASSQVVLGPDTIYF
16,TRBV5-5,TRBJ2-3,CASSWPSGGAGDTQYF
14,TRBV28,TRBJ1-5,CASSFFDSNQPQHF
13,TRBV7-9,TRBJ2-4,CASRADGPTIQYF
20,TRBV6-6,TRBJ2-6,CASSRQGTGMGPSGANVLTF
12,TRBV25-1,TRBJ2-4,CASTGGRNIQYF
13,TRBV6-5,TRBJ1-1,CASSPTGNTEAFF
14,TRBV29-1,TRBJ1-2,CSVPLRTGAYGYTF
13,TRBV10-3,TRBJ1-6,CAIRGQGRSPLHF
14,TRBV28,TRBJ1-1,CASSFTRMNTEAFF
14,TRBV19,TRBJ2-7,CASSTGTSGYEQYF
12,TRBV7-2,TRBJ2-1,CASSSTGYDKFF
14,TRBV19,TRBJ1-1,CASSMGWGGQRAFF
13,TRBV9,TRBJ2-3,CASSVGSPDTQYF
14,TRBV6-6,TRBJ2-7,CASSYGTEPYEQYF
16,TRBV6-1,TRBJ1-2,CASSEILGNRPYGYTF
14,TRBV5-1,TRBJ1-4,CASSFRGSGEKLFF
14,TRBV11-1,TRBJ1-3,CASSWDISGNTIYF
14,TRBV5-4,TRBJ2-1,CASSLQRGGNEQFF